Given below is one T cell receptor (beta chain) in context. As yet, its antigen is unknown. The read comes to an end 3 residues before the CDR3 does, leaving the germline J gene to fill in the end. The method was immunoSEQ multiplex PCR; TCRdb's version includes in-frame clones alone and lacks a portion of them. Its clone listing holds over 30,000 clones. The sample is drawn from a study of T cells in women clearing cervical HPV infection. Study as a whole: Control women cleared a single incident HPV16 infection within 12 months. Case blood drawn at lesion detection; control blood after infection cleared.

The CDR3 covers 14 residues. Germline lookup yields CDR1 LNHDA and CDR2 SQIVND (reference sequence). The study's findings and limits: Timing of associations relative to infection is unclear; T-cell subsets were not isolated.

Sequenced input: blood buffy coat. The chain links TRBV19 to TRBJ2-4; D is perhaps TRBD1 (6 bases). The sequence came from a woman aged 18 to 75 with a cervical HPV16 infection that either progressed to CIN3+ or cleared (not recorded which). The sequenced CDR3 bases are TGTGCCAGTAGTTTGACAGGTTATGTATATGGT. The encoded protein is CASSLTGYVYG. The complete CDR3 reads CASSLTGYVYGQYF.